The sample holds many counts of the clone carrying this T cell receptor (beta chain). Through a sample-barcoded 5' primer and a J-beta primer mix, a second PCR was run for roughly 6 to 12 cycles. MiXCR was run by TCRdb on the 5' RACE reads, yielding one entry per CDR3 protein. This sample has about 640,000 distinct CDR3 sequences; approximately 30% occur once, and the top ten carry approximately 14%. This sample is part of a study of blood T cells in healthy people across ages. The CDR3 runs to 14 residues. Trimming cost V 5 bases and J 5 bases, with 15 bases left between them. CDR1 is SGHTA, CDR2 FQGNSA, per germline.

This rearrangement joins TRBV7-2 to TRBJ2-5, with D uncertain. The clonotype originates from a woman older than 75 in good health. The sample taken for sequencing was blood. CDR3 sequence (DNA): TGTGCCAGCAGCCCCTACCGGCGCCCGGAGACCCAGTACTTC. It translates to CASSPYRRPETQYF.